A selection of T cell receptor beta chains follows, all from one sample in a study of Ad26.COV2.S vaccination and SARS-CoV-2 variants. Data came from immunoSEQ multiplex PCR; TCRdb stores just in-frame clones and leaves some out. The data show more than 400,000 clones, roughly 90% seen once. The sample was peripheral blood, taken in a trial of Ad26.COV2.S vaccine versus placebo. Receptors originate from a person aged 18-60 years who received the Ad26.COV2.S COVID-19 vaccine or a placebo. Both conserved end residues are part of each CDR3. The D gene is left open where the match is weak. The size of a clone is reported for some rows only, either as once, few or many, or as a class for expanded clones.

d_gene	abundance	v_gene	j_gene	CDR3aa	CDR3nt
NA	NA	TRBV12-3/TRBV12-4	TRBJ2-2	CASSTSPGELFF	TGTGCCAGCAGTACCTCCCCCGGGGAGCTGTTTTTT
NA	NA	TRBV7-9	TRBJ2-7	CASSLAGGARYEQYF	TGTGCCAGCAGCTTAGCTGGGGGGGCGAGGTACGAGCAGTACTTC
NA	NA	TRBV20-1	TRBJ2-1	CSATSFSEQFF	TGCAGTGCCACGAGTTTTTCTGAGCAGTTCTTC
TRBD1	NA	TRBV9	TRBJ2-3	CASSGGQGADTQYF	TGTGCCAGCAGCGGAGGACAGGGCGCAGATACGCAGTATTTT
TRBD1	NA	TRBV5-1	TRBJ2-2	CASSLRQGADGELFF	TGCGCCAGCAGCTTGAGACAGGGGGCAGACGGGGAGCTGTTTTTT
NA	NA	TRBV19	TRBJ1-5	CASRKHREVNQPQHF	TGTGCCAGTAGAAAACACAGGGAGGTCAATCAGCCCCAGCATTTT
NA	few	TRBV5-8	TRBJ1-2	CASRQEGGIYGYTF	TGTGCCAGCAGACAAGAGGGGGGTATCTATGGCTACACCTTC
NA	few	TRBV27	TRBJ2-5	CASSLGGFGTQYF	TGTGCCAGCAGTTTGGGGGGCTTCGGAACCCAGTACTTC
TRBD1	NA	TRBV5-4	TRBJ2-5	CASSSQGAWGTQYF	TGTGCCAGCAGTTCACAGGGGGCTTGGGGGACCCAGTACTTC
TRBD1	NA	TRBV28	TRBJ1-2	CASRVDRGRSYGYTF	TGTGCCAGCAGGGTCGACAGGGGGCGGTCCTATGGCTACACCTTC
TRBD2	NA	TRBV9	TRBJ2-3	CASSVGGGAFTDTQYF	TGTGCCAGCAGCGTTGGCGGGGGGGCCTTCACAGATACGCAGTATTTT
TRBD2	NA	TRBV30	TRBJ2-7	CAWSVLAGKDEQYF	TGTGCCTGGAGTGTTTTAGCGGGGAAGGACGAGCAGTACTTC
NA	NA	TRBV10-3	TRBJ2-7	CAITAGLEQYF	TGTGCCATCACCGCGGGGCTAGAGCAGTACTTC
NA	NA	TRBV7-9	TRBJ2-1	CASDEGITYNEQFF	TGTGCCAGCGACGAGGGGATCACCTACAATGAGCAGTTCTTC
TRBD1	NA	TRBV27	TRBJ2-7	CASSLGPALRDRGSYEQYF	TGTGCCAGCAGTTTAGGACCCGCCCTCCGGGACAGGGGCTCCTACGAGCAGTACTTC
NA	NA	TRBV6-4	TRBJ1-2	CASSQQGAEGYGYTF	TGTGCCAGCAGTCAACAGGGTGCCGAGGGCTATGGCTACACCTTC
NA	NA	TRBV9	TRBJ1-1	CASSAQTANTEAFF	TGTGCCAGCAGCGCACAAACAGCGAACACTGAAGCTTTCTTT
NA	once	TRBV30	TRBJ2-1	CAWMDGSNEQFF	TGTGCCTGGATGGACGGTTCCAATGAGCAGTTCTTC
TRBD2	NA	TRBV7-2	TRBJ2-1	CASSLWTIAGNEQFF	TGTGCCAGCAGCTTATGGACTATAGCGGGAAATGAGCAGTTCTTC
TRBD2	NA	TRBV19	TRBJ2-7	CASSINSGTSYEQYF	TGTGCCAGTAGTATAAATAGCGGGACCTCCTACGAGCAGTACTTC
NA	NA	TRBV5-6	TRBJ1-1	CASSFIGWTEAFF	TGTGCCAGCAGCTTTATCGGATGGACTGAAGCTTTCTTT
TRBD1	NA	TRBV27	TRBJ1-2	CASSESGTGGYYGYTF	TGTGCCAGCAGCGAGTCCGGGACAGGGGGGTACTATGGCTACACCTTC